This T cell receptor (beta chain) is from a study of T cells after yellow fever vaccination. One entry per CDR3 protein, called by TCRdb with MiXCR from the 5' RACE reads. The sample shows under 300,000 distinct CDR3 sequences, 10% to 15% of them seen only once. A few counts support this clonotype. The TCR originated in a man aged 25-45 years who received the YFV17D yellow fever vaccine. The specimen was CD4+ T cells sorted from PBMCs, collected 45 days after the yellow fever booster vaccination.

CDR3 DNA: TGCGCCAGCTGCAGACTGGGGAATAGTTACGAGCAGTACTTC. Its translation is CASCRLGNSYEQYF. The chain carries TRBV10-2 and TRBJ2-7; D call uncertain. The germline V gene encodes CDR1 WSHSY and CDR2 SAAADI. The CDR3 runs 14 residues. Deletions cut 8 bases from V and 4 bases from J, with 18 bases between.